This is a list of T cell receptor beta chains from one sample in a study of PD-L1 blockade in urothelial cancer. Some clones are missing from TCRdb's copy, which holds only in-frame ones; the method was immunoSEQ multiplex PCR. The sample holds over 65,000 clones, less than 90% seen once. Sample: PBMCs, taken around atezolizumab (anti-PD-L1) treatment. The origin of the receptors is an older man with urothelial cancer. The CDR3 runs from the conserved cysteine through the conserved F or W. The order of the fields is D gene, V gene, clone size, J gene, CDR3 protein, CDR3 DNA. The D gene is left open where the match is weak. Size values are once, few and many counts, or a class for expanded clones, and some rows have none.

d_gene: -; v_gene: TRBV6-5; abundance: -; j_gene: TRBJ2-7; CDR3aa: CASSSPYSYEQYF; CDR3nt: TGTGCCAGCAGTTCCCCCTATTCCTACGAGCAGTACTTC
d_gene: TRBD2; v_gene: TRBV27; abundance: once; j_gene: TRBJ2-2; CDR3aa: CASSPRGGPTNTGELFF; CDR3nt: TGTGCCAGCAGTCCCCGGGGAGGGCCTACGAACACCGGGGAGCTGTTTTTT
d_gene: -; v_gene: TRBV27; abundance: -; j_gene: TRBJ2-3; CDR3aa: CASSPRTGDTQYF; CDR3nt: TGTGCCAGCAGTCCGAGAACAGGGGATACGCAGTATTTT
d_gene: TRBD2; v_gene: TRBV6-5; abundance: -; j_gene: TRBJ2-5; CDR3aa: CASSYSASGVWETQYF; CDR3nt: TGTGCCAGCAGTTACTCCGCTAGCGGGGTCTGGGAGACCCAGTACTTC
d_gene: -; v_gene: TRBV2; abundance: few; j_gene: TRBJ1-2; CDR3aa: CASSEGGSPADYGYTF; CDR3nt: TGTGCCAGCAGTGAAGGCGGGAGCCCCGCGGACTATGGCTACACCTTC
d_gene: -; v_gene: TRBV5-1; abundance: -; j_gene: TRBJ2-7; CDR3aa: CASSLVWESTSYEQYF; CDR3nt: TGCGCCAGCAGCTTGGTATGGGAGTCCACCTCCTACGAGCAGTACTTC
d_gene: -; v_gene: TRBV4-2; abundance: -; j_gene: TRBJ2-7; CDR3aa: CASSQGSQGPYEQYF; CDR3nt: TGTGCCAGCAGCCAAGGCAGCCAGGGCCCCTACGAGCAGTACTTC
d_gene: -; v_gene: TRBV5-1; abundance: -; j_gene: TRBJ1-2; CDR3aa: CASSLLAGDGYTF; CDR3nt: TGCGCCAGCAGCTTATTGGCAGGGGATGGCTACACCTTC
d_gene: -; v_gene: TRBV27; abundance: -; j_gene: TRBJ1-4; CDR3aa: CASSKGAFDEKLFF; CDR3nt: TGTGCCAGCAGTAAAGGAGCGTTCGATGAAAAACTGTTTTTT
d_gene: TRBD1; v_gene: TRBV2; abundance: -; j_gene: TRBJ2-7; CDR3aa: CASSVDRIGPHYEQYF; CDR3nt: TGTGCCAGCAGCGTGGACAGGATAGGTCCTCACTACGAGCAGTACTTC
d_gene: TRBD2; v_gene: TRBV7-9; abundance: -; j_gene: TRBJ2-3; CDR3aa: CTGGIDTQYF; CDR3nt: TGTACGGGAGGGATAGATACGCAGTATTTT
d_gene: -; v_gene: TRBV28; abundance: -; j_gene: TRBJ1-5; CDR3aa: CASRPWDNYQPQHF; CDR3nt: TGTGCCAGCAGACCGTGGGACAATTATCAGCCCCAGCATTTT
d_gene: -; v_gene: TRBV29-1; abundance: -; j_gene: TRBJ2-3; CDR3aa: CSKKQGDTQYF; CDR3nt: TGCAGCAAAAAACAGGGAGATACGCAGTATTTT
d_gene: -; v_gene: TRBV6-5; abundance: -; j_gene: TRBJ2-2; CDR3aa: CASRHPNTGELFF; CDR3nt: TGTGCCAGCAGACACCCAAACACCGGGGAGCTGTTTTTT